Listed below are T cell receptor beta chains from one sample, sequenced in a study of OX40 agonist ivuxolimab in advanced cancers. The data were produced by immunoSEQ multiplex PCR, yet TCRdb's version contains in-frame clones alone and is incomplete. The repertoire holds about 64,000 clones, with 85% to 90% as singletons. The material sequenced was CD4+ or CD8+ T cells sorted from blood, taken in a trial of the OX40 agonist ivuxolimab. The receptors come from an adult with an advanced solid tumor such as melanoma, head and neck, liver or kidney cancer. CDR3s include the opening cysteine and the closing phenylalanine or tryptophan. A D gene is named only where the DNA matches it firmly. Size tells how often a clone was seen (once, few, many) or the class of an expanded clone, and some rows leave it out.

j_call: TRBJ2-2
clone_size: -
d_call: -
v_call: TRBV4-2
cdr3_nt: TGTGCCAGCAGCCAAACGGGGAACGGGGAGCTGTTTTTT
cdr3_aa: CASSQTGNGELFF

j_call: TRBJ1-1
clone_size: -
d_call: -
v_call: TRBV2
cdr3_nt: TGTGCCTTGCGCGTGGGGGGAGTATGGACTGAAGCTTTCTTT
cdr3_aa: CALRVGGVWTEAFF

j_call: TRBJ2-5
clone_size: -
d_call: -
v_call: TRBV10-3
cdr3_nt: TGTGCCGCTGTAGCGGAACTCCAAGAGACCCAGTACTTC
cdr3_aa: CAAVAELQETQYF

j_call: TRBJ2-3
clone_size: -
d_call: TRBD2
v_call: TRBV9
cdr3_nt: TGTGCCAGCAGCGGTCTTCGGAGCGGGGGGCCTTTAGATACGCAGTATTTT
cdr3_aa: CASSGLRSGGPLDTQYF

j_call: TRBJ2-1
clone_size: -
d_call: -
v_call: TRBV5-4
cdr3_nt: TGTGCCAGCAGCTTGGCGGCGGGAAATGAGCAGTTCTTC
cdr3_aa: CASSLAAGNEQFF

j_call: TRBJ1-2
clone_size: -
d_call: TRBD1
v_call: TRBV5-6
cdr3_nt: TGTGCCAGCAGCTTTTACGGGACAGGACGCTATGGCTACACCTTC
cdr3_aa: CASSFYGTGRYGYTF

j_call: TRBJ1-6
clone_size: -
d_call: -
v_call: TRBV30
cdr3_nt: TGTGCCTGGAGAGCGACGGGTTCGCCCAATTCACCCCTCCACTTT
cdr3_aa: CAWRATGSPNSPLHF

j_call: TRBJ2-2
clone_size: -
d_call: TRBD1
v_call: TRBV5-1
cdr3_nt: TGCGCCAGCAGCTTGGGGGACAGGAACACCGGGGAGCTGTTTTTT
cdr3_aa: CASSLGDRNTGELFF

j_call: TRBJ2-5
clone_size: -
d_call: -
v_call: TRBV11-2
cdr3_nt: TGTGCCAGCAGCTTCTTTTCAGGGGAAGAGACCCAGTACTTC
cdr3_aa: CASSFFSGEETQYF

j_call: TRBJ1-2
clone_size: -
d_call: -
v_call: TRBV5-4
cdr3_nt: TGTGCCAGCAGCTTAAGCGGTAACTATGGCTACACCTTC
cdr3_aa: CASSLSGNYGYTF

j_call: TRBJ2-5
clone_size: once
d_call: -
v_call: TRBV27
cdr3_nt: TGTGCCAGCAGTTTATGGACAGGAGGGGAGACCCAGTACTTC
cdr3_aa: CASSLWTGGETQYF

j_call: TRBJ1-4
clone_size: -
d_call: -
v_call: TRBV4-1
cdr3_nt: TGCGCCAGCAGCCAAGAATCAGGCAGGGTCGAATGGGAAAAACTGTTTTTT
cdr3_aa: CASSQESGRVEWEKLFF

j_call: TRBJ2-7
clone_size: -
d_call: -
v_call: TRBV30
cdr3_nt: TGTGCCTGGAGTAATGTGGCGGGGCTAACCTACGAGCAGTACTTC
cdr3_aa: CAWSNVAGLTYEQYF

j_call: TRBJ1-1
clone_size: -
d_call: TRBD1
v_call: TRBV15
cdr3_nt: TGTGCCACCAGCAGATCGGGACAGGGGGTGAACACTGAAGCTTTCTTT
cdr3_aa: CATSRSGQGVNTEAFF

j_call: TRBJ2-7
clone_size: -
d_call: TRBD2
v_call: TRBV9
cdr3_nt: TGTGCCAGCAGCGTAACTGGCCATTTCGGCCCGGGGGGCGAGCAGTACTTC
cdr3_aa: CASSVTGHFGPGGEQYF

j_call: TRBJ2-1
clone_size: -
d_call: TRBD2
v_call: TRBV6-1
cdr3_nt: TGTGCCAGCAGTGAAGGGTCCCGGACTAGCGGGAGGCCCCAGTTCTTC
cdr3_aa: CASSEGSRTSGRPQFF

j_call: TRBJ2-7
clone_size: -
d_call: TRBD2
v_call: TRBV13
cdr3_nt: TGTGCCAGCAGCCTCCGGACTAGCGGAAAAGACGAGCAGTACTTC
cdr3_aa: CASSLRTSGKDEQYF

j_call: TRBJ1-5
clone_size: -
d_call: -
v_call: TRBV19
cdr3_nt: TGTGCCAGTAGGATTGGGTCGAGAACAAATCAGCCCCAGCATTTT
cdr3_aa: CASRIGSRTNQPQHF

j_call: TRBJ2-5
clone_size: -
d_call: -
v_call: TRBV19
cdr3_nt: TGTGCCAGTAGTTCTGGGTTCGAGACCCAGTACTTC
cdr3_aa: CASSSGFETQYF

j_call: TRBJ1-2
clone_size: -
d_call: -
v_call: TRBV25-1
cdr3_nt: TGTGCCAGCAGTCCAGATAACTATGGCTACACCTTC
cdr3_aa: CASSPDNYGYTF

j_call: TRBJ2-3
clone_size: -
d_call: -
v_call: TRBV7-9
cdr3_nt: TGTGCCAGCAGCCACGGGACAGATACGCAGTATTTT
cdr3_aa: CASSHGTDTQYF

j_call: TRBJ2-7
clone_size: -
d_call: -
v_call: TRBV9
cdr3_nt: TGTGCCAGCAGCGTAGAGGGCAGTGGATCCTACGAGCAGTACTTC
cdr3_aa: CASSVEGSGSYEQYF

j_call: TRBJ1-2
clone_size: -
d_call: TRBD1
v_call: TRBV4-1
cdr3_nt: TGCGCCAGCAGCCTGGACAGGGGGCTAGGCTACACCTTC
cdr3_aa: CASSLDRGLGYTF

j_call: TRBJ1-5
clone_size: medium-sized
d_call: -
v_call: TRBV4-1
cdr3_nt: TGCGCCAGCAGCCAAGAAGGGGCGGATCAGCCCCAGCATTTT
cdr3_aa: CASSQEGADQPQHF

j_call: TRBJ2-7
clone_size: -
d_call: TRBD1
v_call: TRBV2
cdr3_nt: TGTGCCAGCAGCCCAATTACAGGGGTTGGGGACGAGCAGTACTTC
cdr3_aa: CASSPITGVGDEQYF

j_call: TRBJ2-5
clone_size: -
d_call: TRBD2
v_call: TRBV5-1
cdr3_nt: TGCGCCAGCAGCTTGTCCCTAGCGGGGATCCAAGAGACCCAGTACTTC
cdr3_aa: CASSLSLAGIQETQYF

j_call: TRBJ2-7
clone_size: -
d_call: -
v_call: TRBV10-1
cdr3_nt: TGCGCCAGCAGTGAGTCGGGGGGCGAGCAGTACTTC
cdr3_aa: CASSESGGEQYF

j_call: TRBJ2-6
clone_size: -
d_call: -
v_call: TRBV13
cdr3_nt: TGTGCCAGCAGCTTCAGCTCTGGGGCCAACGTCCTGACTTTC
cdr3_aa: CASSFSSGANVLTF

j_call: TRBJ2-2
clone_size: -
d_call: -
v_call: TRBV28
cdr3_nt: TGTGCCAGCAGGAGGCGGTCCGGGGAGCTGTTTTTT
cdr3_aa: CASRRRSGELFF

j_call: TRBJ2-7
clone_size: few
d_call: TRBD1
v_call: TRBV27
cdr3_nt: TGTGCCAGCAGTTCAGGGGGTGGTGAGCAGTACTTC
cdr3_aa: CASSSGGGEQYF

j_call: TRBJ2-7
clone_size: -
d_call: TRBD2
v_call: TRBV27
cdr3_nt: TGTGCCAGCGGGGAAACTAGCGGGGCCCCCTACGAGCAGTACTTC
cdr3_aa: CASGETSGAPYEQYF